This T cell receptor beta chain was retrieved from a study of cytomegalovirus exposure and HLA in healthy donors. Primers: 60 Vbeta forward and 13 Jbeta reverse. TCRdb keeps only in-frame clones here, not all; method: immunoSEQ multiplex PCR. Among 100,000 or so clones listed, 84% were seen once. Germline CDR1 reads SGHRS; CDR2 reads YFSETQ. V was pared by 6 bases and J by 0 bases, with 2 bases of the junction left unmatched. This CDR3 is 13 amino acids long. The sample was PBMCs. This clonotype was obtained from a woman under 30 in good health and CMV-seronegative. The chain combines TRBV5-1 with TRBJ1-1; 7 bases are shared with TRBD1. This CDR3 reads CASKGTVNTEAFF. CDR3 in DNA: TGCGCCAGCAAGGGGACAGTGAACACTGAAGCTTTCTTT. Supplemented by reference TRBV5-1 and TRBJ1-1, the full variable domain reads KAGVTQTPRYLIKTRGQQVTLSCSPISGHRSVSWYQQTPGQGLQFLFEYFSETQRNKGNFPGRFSGRQFSNSRSEMNVSTLELGDSALYLCASKGTVNTEAFFGQGTRLTVV.